The rows below give T cell receptor beta chains drawn from one sample of a study of OX40 agonist ivuxolimab in advanced cancers. Here immunoSEQ multiplex PCR was the method, and the copy in TCRdb shows in-frame clones only, minus some. The sample records 80,000 or so clones, around four fifths being singletons. This specimen consisted of CD4+ or CD8+ T cells sorted from blood, obtained in a trial of the OX40 agonist ivuxolimab. The receptors originated from an adult with an advanced solid tumor such as melanoma, head and neck, liver or kidney cancer. Both conserved end residues are part of each CDR3. A D gene is named only where the DNA matches it firmly. Where a row states a size, it is once, few, many or the class of an expanded clone; other rows omit it.

clone_size j_call d_call v_call cdr3_aa cdr3_nt
NA TRBJ1-4 NA TRBV19 CASSVAADEKLFF TGTGCCAGTAGTGTTGCAGCAGACGAAAAACTGTTTTTT
once TRBJ2-1 NA TRBV6-1 CASTAYNEQFF TGTGCCAGCACAGCCTACAATGAGCAGTTCTTC
NA TRBJ2-1 TRBD2 TRBV18 CATLGGENYNEQFF TGTGCCACCCTGGGGGGGGAGAACTACAATGAGCAGTTCTTC
NA TRBJ2-1 TRBD1 TRBV19 CASSISRGPYNEQFF TGTGCCAGTAGTATAAGCAGGGGGCCATACAATGAGCAGTTCTTC
NA TRBJ2-7 TRBD1 TRBV4-1 CASSHNQGAGEQYF TGCGCCAGCAGCCACAATCAGGGGGCCGGGGAGCAGTACTTC
NA TRBJ2-7 NA TRBV28 CASSGPGRNYEQYF TGTGCCAGCAGTGGCCCGGGACGGAACTACGAGCAGTACTTC
NA TRBJ1-3 TRBD1 TRBV7-6 CASSWDRSSGNTIYF TGTGCCAGCAGCTGGGACAGGAGCTCTGGAAACACCATATATTTT
NA TRBJ2-7 NA TRBV5-6 CASSLGQGRREQYF TGTGCCAGCAGCTTGGGGCAGGGCAGGCGCGAGCAGTACTTC
NA TRBJ2-5 TRBD2 TRBV19 CASSAGVQETQYF TGTGCCAGTAGTGCGGGAGTCCAAGAGACCCAGTACTTC
NA TRBJ1-1 NA TRBV7-9 CASSSGTVNTEAFF TGTGCCAGCAGCTCCGGGACGGTGAACACTGAAGCTTTCTTT
NA TRBJ2-3 TRBD2 TRBV11-3 CASSPGLASTDTQYF TGTGCCAGCAGCCCAGGACTAGCTAGCACAGATACGCAGTATTTT
NA TRBJ1-4 NA TRBV4-2 CASSQVTDNEKLFF TGTGCCAGCAGCCAAGTAACGGATAATGAAAAACTGTTTTTT
NA TRBJ1-2 TRBD1 TRBV10-3 CAISEPRTGDNYGYTF TGTGCCATCAGTGAGCCCAGGACAGGGGACAACTATGGCTACACCTTC
NA TRBJ2-3 TRBD1 TRBV30 CAWSVRRQGNTDTQYF TGTGCCTGGAGTGTTCGAAGACAGGGGAACACAGATACGCAGTATTTT
NA TRBJ2-1 NA TRBV19 CASSPQQGYNEQFF TGTGCCAGTAGTCCCCAACAGGGATACAATGAGCAGTTCTTC
NA TRBJ2-3 NA TRBV19 CASSGLTPSTDTQYF TGTGCATCTTCGGGTTTGACCCCGAGCACAGATACGCAGTATTTT
once TRBJ2-6 TRBD1 TRBV6-4 CASSEQGLAGANVLTF TGTGCCAGCAGTGAACAGGGGTTGGCTGGGGCCAACGTCCTGACTTTC
NA TRBJ2-3 NA TRBV7-3 CASSLIEADTQYF TGTGCCAGCAGCTTAATAGAGGCGGATACGCAGTATTTT
few TRBJ2-1 NA TRBV7-3 CASSLTGDGNEQFF TGTGCCAGCAGCTTAACCGGTGACGGAAATGAGCAGTTCTTC
few TRBJ1-6 TRBD1 TRBV5-1 CASSSGPGGQTLSSPLHF TGCGCCAGCAGCTCAGGACCAGGGGGACAGACTCTAAGTTCACCCCTCCACTTT
NA TRBJ1-2 NA TRBV19 CASSFGQPAASGGYTF TGTGCCAGTAGTTTCGGACAGCCCGCGGCTTCGGGGGGCTACACCTTC
NA TRBJ2-7 TRBD1 TRBV10-3 CAISRDSATYEQYF TGTGCCATCAGCCGGGACAGTGCGACCTACGAGCAGTACTTC